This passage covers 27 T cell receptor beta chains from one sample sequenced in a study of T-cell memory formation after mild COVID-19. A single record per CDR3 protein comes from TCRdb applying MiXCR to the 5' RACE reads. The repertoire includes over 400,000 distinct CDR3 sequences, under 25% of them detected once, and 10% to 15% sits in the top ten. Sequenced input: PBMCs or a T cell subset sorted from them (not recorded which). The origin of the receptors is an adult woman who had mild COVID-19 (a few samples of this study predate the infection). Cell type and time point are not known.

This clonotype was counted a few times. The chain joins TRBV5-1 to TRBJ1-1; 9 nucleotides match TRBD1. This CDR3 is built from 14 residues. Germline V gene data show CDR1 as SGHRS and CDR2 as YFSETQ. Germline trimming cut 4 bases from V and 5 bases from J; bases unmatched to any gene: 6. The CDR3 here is CASSAGTGTTEAFF. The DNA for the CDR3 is TGCGCCAGCAGCGCCGGGACAGGGACAACTGAAGCTTTCTTT.

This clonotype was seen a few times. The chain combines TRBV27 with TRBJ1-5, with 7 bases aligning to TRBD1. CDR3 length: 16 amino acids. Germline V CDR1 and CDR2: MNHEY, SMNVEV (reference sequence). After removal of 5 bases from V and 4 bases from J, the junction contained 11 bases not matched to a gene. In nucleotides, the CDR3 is TGTGCCAGCAGTCCTCGGGACAGTAGGGGAAATCAGCCCCAGCATTTT. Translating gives CASSPRDSRGNQPQHF.

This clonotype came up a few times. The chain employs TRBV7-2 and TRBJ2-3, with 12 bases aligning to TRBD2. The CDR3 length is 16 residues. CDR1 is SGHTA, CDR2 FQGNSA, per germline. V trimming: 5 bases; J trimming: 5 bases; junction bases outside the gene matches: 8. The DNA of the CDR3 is TGTGCCAGCAGCGCTAATGGACTAGCGGGGATAGATACGCAGTATTTT. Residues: CASSANGLAGIDTQYF.

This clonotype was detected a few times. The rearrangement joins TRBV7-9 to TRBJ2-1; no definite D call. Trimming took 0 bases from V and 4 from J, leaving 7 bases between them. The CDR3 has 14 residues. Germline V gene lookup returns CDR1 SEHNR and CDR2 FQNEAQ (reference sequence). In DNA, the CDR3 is TGTGCCAGCAGCTTAGCCTCTAGATACAATGAGCAGTTCTTC. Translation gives CASSLASRYNEQFF.

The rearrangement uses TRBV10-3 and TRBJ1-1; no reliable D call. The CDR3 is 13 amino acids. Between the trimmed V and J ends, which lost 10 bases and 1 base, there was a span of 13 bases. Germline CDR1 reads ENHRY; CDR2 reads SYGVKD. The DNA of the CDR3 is TGTGCCACCTCGGTGGAGCAGAACACTGAAGCTTTCTTT. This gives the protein CATSVEQNTEAFF.

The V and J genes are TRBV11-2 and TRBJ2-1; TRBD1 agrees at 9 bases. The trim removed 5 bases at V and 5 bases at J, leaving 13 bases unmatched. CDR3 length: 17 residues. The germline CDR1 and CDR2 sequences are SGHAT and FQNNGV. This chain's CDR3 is CASSRFYRDRANNEQFF. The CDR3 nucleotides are TGTGCCAGCAGCCGATTTTACCGGGACAGGGCCAACAATGAGCAGTTCTTC.

The CDR3 nucleotides read TGTGCCAGCAGCCAAGATCCCCTCGGCGGGACCACTTACAATGAGCAGTTCTTC. It is translated as CASSQDPLGGTTYNEQFF. The genes are TRBV4-2 and TRBJ2-1; TRBD2 is a possible D gene (6 bases). This CDR3 contains 18 residues. The germline V gene encodes CDR1 LGHNA and CDR2 YNFKEQ. V gave up 0 bases and J gave up 4 bases, with 19 bases separating them.

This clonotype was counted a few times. Here the CDR3 DNA reads TGTGCCAGCAGCGTAGGATACGCAGATACGCAGTATTTT. Protein sequence: CASSVGYADTQYF. J is TRBJ2-3 and V is TRBV9; D gene ambiguous. CDR1 is SGDLS, CDR2 YYNGEE, per germline. The CDR3 extends over 13 amino acids. The ends were cut back, 0 bases at V and 4 bases at J, with 6 bases in the middle.

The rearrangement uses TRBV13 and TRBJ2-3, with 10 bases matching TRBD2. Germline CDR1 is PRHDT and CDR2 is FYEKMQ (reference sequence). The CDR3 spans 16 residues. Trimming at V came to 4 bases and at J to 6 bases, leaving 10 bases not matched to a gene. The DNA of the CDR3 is TGTGCCAGCAGCTATTGGACTAGCGGAGGGCTGGATACGCAGTATTTT. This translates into CASSYWTSGGLDTQYF.

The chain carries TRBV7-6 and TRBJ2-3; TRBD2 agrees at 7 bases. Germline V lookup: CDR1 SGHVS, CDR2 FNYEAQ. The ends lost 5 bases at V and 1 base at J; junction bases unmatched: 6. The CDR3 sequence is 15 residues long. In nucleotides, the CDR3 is TGTGCCAGCAGCCCCACCGCGGGGGGCACAGATACGCAGTATTTT. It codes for CASSPTAGGTDTQYF.

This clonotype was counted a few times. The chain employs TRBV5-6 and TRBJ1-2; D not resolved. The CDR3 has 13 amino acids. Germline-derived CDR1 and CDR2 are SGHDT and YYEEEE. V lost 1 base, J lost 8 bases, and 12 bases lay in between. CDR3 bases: TGTGCCAGCAGCTTGACTACCAAGAGGGGCTACACCTTC. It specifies CASSLTTKRGYTF.

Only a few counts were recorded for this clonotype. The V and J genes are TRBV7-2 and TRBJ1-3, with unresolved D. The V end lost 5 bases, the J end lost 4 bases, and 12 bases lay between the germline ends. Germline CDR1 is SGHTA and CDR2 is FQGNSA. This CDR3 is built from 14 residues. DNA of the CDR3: TGTGCCAGCAGCCCCGAGAGGGCCGGAAACACCATATATTTT. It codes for CASSPERAGNTIYF. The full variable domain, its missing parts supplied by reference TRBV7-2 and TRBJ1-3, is GAGVSQSPSNKVTEKGKDVELRCDPISGHTALYWYRQSLGQGLEFLIYFQGNSAPDKSGLPSDRFSAERTGGSVSTLTIQRTQQEDSAVYLCASSPERAGNTIYFGEGSWLTVV.

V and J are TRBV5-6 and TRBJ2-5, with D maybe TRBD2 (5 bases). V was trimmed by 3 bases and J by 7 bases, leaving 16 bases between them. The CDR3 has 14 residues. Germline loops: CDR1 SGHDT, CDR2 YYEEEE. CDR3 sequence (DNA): TGTGCCAGCAGCTGGAGAGGGCCCGTGGGGACCCAGTACTTC. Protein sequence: CASSWRGPVGTQYF.

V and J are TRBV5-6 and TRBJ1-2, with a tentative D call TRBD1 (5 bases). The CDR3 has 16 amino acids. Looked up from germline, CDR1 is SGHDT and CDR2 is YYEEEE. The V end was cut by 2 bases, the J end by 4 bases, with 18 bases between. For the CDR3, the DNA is TGTGCCAGCAGCTTAGGGGACGGTCGGGAGATCTATGGCTACACCTTC. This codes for CASSLGDGREIYGYTF.

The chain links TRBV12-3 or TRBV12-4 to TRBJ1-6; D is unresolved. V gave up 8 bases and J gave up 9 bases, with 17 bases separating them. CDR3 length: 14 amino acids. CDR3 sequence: CASVGIGRASPLHF. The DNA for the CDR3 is TGTGCCAGCGTAGGTATTGGAAGGGCTTCACCCCTCCACTTT.

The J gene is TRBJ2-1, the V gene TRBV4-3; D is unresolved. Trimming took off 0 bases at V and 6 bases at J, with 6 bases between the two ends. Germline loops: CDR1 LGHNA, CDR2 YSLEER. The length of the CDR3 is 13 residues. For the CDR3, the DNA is TGCGCCAGCAGCCAAGACCGGGTCAATGAGCAGTTCTTC. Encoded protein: CASSQDRVNEQFF.

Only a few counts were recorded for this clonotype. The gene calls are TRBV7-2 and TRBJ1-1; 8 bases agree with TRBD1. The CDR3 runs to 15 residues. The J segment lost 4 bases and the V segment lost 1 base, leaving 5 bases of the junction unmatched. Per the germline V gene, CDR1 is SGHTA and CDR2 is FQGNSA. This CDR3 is CASSLGGRGLTEAFF. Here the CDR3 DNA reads TGTGCCAGCAGCTTAGGAGGCAGGGGGCTCACTGAAGCTTTCTTT.

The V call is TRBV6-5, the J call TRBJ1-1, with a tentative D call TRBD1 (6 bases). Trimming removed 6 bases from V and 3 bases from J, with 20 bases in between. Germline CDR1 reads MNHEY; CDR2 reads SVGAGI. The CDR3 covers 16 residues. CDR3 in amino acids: CASRPQGVGGDTEAFF. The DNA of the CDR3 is TGTGCCAGCAGACCACAGGGCGTCGGGGGAGACACTGAAGCTTTCTTT.

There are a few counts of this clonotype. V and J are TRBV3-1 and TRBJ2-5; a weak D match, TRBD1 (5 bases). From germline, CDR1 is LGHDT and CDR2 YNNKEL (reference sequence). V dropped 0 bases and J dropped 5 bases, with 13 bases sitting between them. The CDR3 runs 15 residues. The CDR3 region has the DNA TGTGCCAGCAGCCAAGAGACAGCCAGGCGGGAGACCCAGTACTTC. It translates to CASSQETARRETQYF.

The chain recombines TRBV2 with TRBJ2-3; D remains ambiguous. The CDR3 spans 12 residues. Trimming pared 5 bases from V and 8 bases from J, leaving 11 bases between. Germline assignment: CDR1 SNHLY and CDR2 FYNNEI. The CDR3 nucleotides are TGTGCCAGCAGTACTCCCCCGGGTACGCAGTATTTT. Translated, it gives CASSTPPGTQYF. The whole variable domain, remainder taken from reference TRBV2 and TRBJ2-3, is EPEVTQTPSHQVTQMGQEVILRCVPISNHLYFYWYRQILGQKVEFLVSFYNNEISEKSEIFDDQFSVERPDGSNFTLKIRSTKLEDSAMYFCASSTPPGTQYFGPGTRLTVL.

CDR3 residues: CASSVLSRNTDTQYF. The CDR3 DNA sequence: TGTGCCAGCAGCGTCCTTTCGAGGAACACAGATACGCAGTATTTT. The rearrangement joins TRBV9 to TRBJ2-3, with unresolved D. This CDR3 contains 15 residues. Trimming removed 2 bases at V and 2 bases at J, with 12 bases between. Germline V gene data show CDR1 as SGDLS and CDR2 as YYNGEE.

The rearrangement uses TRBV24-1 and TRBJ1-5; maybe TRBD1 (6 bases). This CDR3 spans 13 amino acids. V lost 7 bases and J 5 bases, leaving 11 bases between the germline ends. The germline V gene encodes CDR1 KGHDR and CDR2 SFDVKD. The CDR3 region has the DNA TGTGCCACCAGCTCGGGGGGCTATCAGCCCCAGCATTTT. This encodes CATSSGGYQPQHF.

The CDR3 is CASRRQGTNTEAFF. The CDR3, as DNA: TGTGCCAGCAGACGACAGGGGACGAACACTGAAGCTTTCTTT. The chain recombines TRBV12-3 or TRBV12-4 with TRBJ1-1; 8 nucleotides align to TRBD1. The CDR3 is 14 residues long. V was pared by 6 bases and J by 1 base, with 4 bases of the junction left unmatched.

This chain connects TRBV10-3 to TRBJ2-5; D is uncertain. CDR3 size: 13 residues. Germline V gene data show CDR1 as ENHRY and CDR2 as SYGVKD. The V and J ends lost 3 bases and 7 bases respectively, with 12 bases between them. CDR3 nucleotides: TGTGCCATCAGTGACGGCGGCTCGGGGACCCAGTACTTC. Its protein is CAISDGGSGTQYF.

CDR3 sequence reads: CASSDAGETQYF. The DNA of the CDR3 is TGTGCCAGCAGTGATGCAGGGGAGACCCAGTACTTC. The chain carries TRBV6-6 and TRBJ2-5, with a weak D call TRBD1 (5 bases). The V gene's germline CDR1 is MNHNY and CDR2 SVGAGI (reference sequence). The CDR3 length is 12 residues. V lost 5 bases, J lost 5 bases, and 9 bases lay in between.

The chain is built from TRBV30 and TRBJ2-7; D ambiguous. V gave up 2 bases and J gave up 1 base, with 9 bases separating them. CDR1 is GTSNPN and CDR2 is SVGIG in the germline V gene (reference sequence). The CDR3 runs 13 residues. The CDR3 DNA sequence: TGTGCCTGGAGTATGAAGCTATCCTACGAGCAGTACTTC. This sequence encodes CAWSMKLSYEQYF.

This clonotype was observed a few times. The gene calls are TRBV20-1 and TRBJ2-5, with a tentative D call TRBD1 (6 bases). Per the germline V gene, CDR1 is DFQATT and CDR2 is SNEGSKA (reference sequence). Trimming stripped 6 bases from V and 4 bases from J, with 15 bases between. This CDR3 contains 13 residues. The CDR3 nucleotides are TGCAGTGCCTACAGGGCCGGTGGAGAGACCCAGTACTTC. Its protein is CSAYRAGGETQYF.